These 26 T cell receptor beta chains originate from one sample sequenced in a study of T cell clusters in autoimmune cytopenias. Each sample's input was approximately 270 ng genomic DNA, 38,000 or so genome equivalents. One tube held mixed TRB-A and TRB-B primer pools for touch-down PCR. One entry per CDR3 protein, without DNA, is what TCRdb gives after re-calling the multiplex PCR reads. The sample has some 6,900 distinct CDR3 sequences. The same data also contributed to another study, on T cell repertoires in aging, cancer and after chemotherapy.

Material for sequencing was peripheral blood. The receptors were gathered from a human donor in good health.

This chain connects TRBV5-4 to TRBJ2-5; TCRdb designates TRBD2, a call that cannot be tested without DNA. CDR1 is SGHNT, CDR2 YYREEE, per germline (reference sequence). The CDR3 has 16 amino acids. CDR3 protein: CASSLGRASPKETQYF.

This rearrangement joins TRBV20-1 to TRBJ2-5; TCRdb proposes TRBD1, but this gene call is untestable without DNA. This CDR3 has 15 residues. Germline V lookup: CDR1 DFQATT, CDR2 SNEGSKA (reference sequence). The CDR3 loop reads CSARVPTTGQETQYF.

By frequency, this clonotype registers medium-sized. The V call is TRBV5-4, the J call TRBJ2-5; absent DNA, TCRdb's TRBD1 call cannot be checked. Germline V lookup: CDR1 SGHNT, CDR2 YYREEE (reference sequence). The CDR3 totals 14 residues. CDR3 in amino acids: CASSSRGTQETQYF.

Its frequency marks this clonotype as medium-sized (0.01 to 0.1%). The V and J genes are TRBV19 and TRBJ2-2; lacking DNA, the TRBD1 call made by TCRdb goes unchecked. CDR3 length: 16 residues. CDR1 is LNHDA and CDR2 is SQIVND in the germline V gene (reference sequence). CDR3 sequence reads: CASSNQGSLWTGELFF.

V is TRBV6-1 and J is TRBJ1-2; checking the TCRdb D call of TRBD1 is not possible without DNA. Germline V gene lookup returns CDR1 MNHNS and CDR2 SASEGT. The CDR3 is 15 residues long. The CDR3 protein is CASRAPGQVGYGYTF.

The J gene is TRBJ1-6, the V gene TRBV7-6; with no DNA, the TCRdb D assignment of TRBD1 cannot be verified. This CDR3 is built from 17 residues. From germline, CDR1 is SGHVS and CDR2 FNYEAQ. The CDR3 spells CASSLTGAHSFNSPLHF.

The CDR3 loop reads CASSLRANEKLFF. The gene calls are TRBV5-6 and TRBJ1-4. Per the germline V gene, CDR1 is SGHDT and CDR2 is YYEEEE. CDR3 length: 13 residues.

V gene TRBV5-6 combines with J gene TRBJ2-3; no DNA is available, so the TRBD2 call from TCRdb remains unchecked. This CDR3 comprises 16 residues. In germline, CDR1 is SGHDT, CDR2 YYEEEE. The CDR3: CASSPRTSGGSDTQYF.

By frequency, this clonotype registers medium-sized (0.01 to 0.1%). CDR3 sequence: CASSYADSSTDTQYF. The chain recombines TRBV6-5 with TRBJ2-3; the D call of TRBD1 rests on TCRdb alone, since no DNA is present to check it. This CDR3 has 15 amino acids. Germline-derived CDR1 and CDR2 are MNHEY and SVGAGI.

By frequency, this clonotype registers medium-sized. The V gene is TRBV29-1, the J gene TRBJ2-3. The germline CDR1 and CDR2 sequences are SQVTM and ANQGSEA. CDR3 length equals 13 residues. This CDR3 is CSVIRTSTDTQYF.

By frequency, this clonotype is medium-sized. V gene TRBV18 combines with J gene TRBJ2-1; TCRdb designates TRBD1, a call that cannot be tested without DNA. CDR1 and CDR2 from the germline V gene are KGHSH and LQKENI. The CDR3 loop spans 12 amino acids. The chain's CDR3 is CASSPQGYEQFF.

This clonotype is deemed medium-sized by its frequency. J is TRBJ2-2 and V is TRBV30. The CDR3 extends over 13 amino acids. Germline CDR1 GTSNPN, CDR2 SVGIG (reference sequence). This chain's CDR3 is CAWSADSSGELFF. The entire variable domain, with the rest obtained from reference TRBV30 and TRBJ2-2, is as follows: SQTIHQWPATLVQPVGSPLSLECTVEGTSNPNLYWYRQAAGRGLQLLFYSVGIGQISSEVPQNLSASRPQDRQFILSSKKLLLSDSGFYLCAWSADSSGELFFGEGSRLTVL.

The J gene is TRBJ1-2, the V gene TRBV7-6; the TCRdb call, TRBD1, lacks DNA for checking. This CDR3 spans 13 amino acids. Germline CDR1 reads SGHVS; CDR2 reads FNYEAQ. This CDR3 reads CASSLTGSEGYTF. The full variable domain, with the rest looked up from reference TRBV7-6 and TRBJ1-2, is GAGVSQSPRYKVTKRGQDVALRCDPISGHVSLYWYRQALGQGPEFLTYFNYEAQQDKSGLPNDRFSAERPEGSISTLTIQRTEQRDSAMYRCASSLTGSEGYTFGSGTRLTVV.

This chain uses TRBV6-1 with TRBJ2-7; TCRdb indicates TRBD1, and absent DNA this call remains unverified. In germline, CDR1 is MNHNS, CDR2 SASEGT. The CDR3 is 15 residues long. CDR3 in amino acids: CASSGRQGYSYEQYF.

V usage is TRBV19 and J usage is TRBJ1-2; TCRdb outputs TRBD1, but without DNA this stays unchecked. CDR3 size: 15 residues. The germline V gene encodes CDR1 LNHDA and CDR2 SQIVND (reference sequence). This CDR3 is CASSYRTDSVYGYTF.

The rearrangement joins TRBV6-2 or TRBV6-3 to TRBJ2-1; TCRdb's D gene call, TRBD2, goes unchecked for lack of DNA. Germline assignment: CDR1 MNHEY and CDR2 SVGEGT. The CDR3 length is 16 residues. CDR3 residues: CASSFRETSSYNEQFF.

Measured by frequency, this clonotype is medium-sized. The genes are TRBV19 and TRBJ1-5; with no DNA, the TCRdb D assignment of TRBD1 cannot be verified. The CDR3 length is 15 residues. Germline CDR1 is LNHDA and CDR2 is SQIVND (reference sequence). The CDR3: CASTLGRGSNQPQHF.

This rearrangement joins TRBV6-6 to TRBJ1-4. The CDR3 runs 13 residues. Germline loops: CDR1 MNHNY, CDR2 SVGAGI (reference sequence). The CDR3 here is CASSYNGEEKLFF.

This clonotype is labeled medium-sized based on frequency. V is TRBV29-1 and J is TRBJ1-2. Germline lookup yields CDR1 SQVTM and CDR2 ANQGSEA. The CDR3 covers 11 residues. CDR3 sequence reads: CSGSGGYGYTF.

The chain recombines TRBV6-5 with TRBJ1-2; TCRdb's D call of TRBD1 is untestable without DNA. The CDR3 loop spans 14 amino acids. CDR1 MNHEY and CDR2 SVGAGI come from the germline V gene. The CDR3 reads CASSYRDSFYGYTF.

This clonotype ranks as medium-sized in terms of frequency. This sequence joins TRBV15 and TRBJ2-7; the D call from TCRdb, TRBD2, cannot be confirmed without DNA. CDR3 size: 15 residues. The germline gives CDR1 LNHNV, CDR2 YYDKDF (reference sequence). CDR3 loop: CATSRDVAGGYEQYF.

The chain has TRBV19 and TRBJ1-2. Germline V gene sequence: CDR1 LNHDA, CDR2 SQIVND (reference sequence). CDR3 length: 13 residues. The chain's CDR3 is CASSPTYNYGYTF.

J is TRBJ2-5 and V is TRBV7-6; TCRdb's D call, TRBD2, is unchecked because there is no DNA. The germline CDR1 and CDR2 sequences are SGHVS and FNYEAQ. The length of the CDR3 is 14 residues. This CDR3 reads CASSSEVSGETQYF.

The CDR3 here is CASSPRLVAGYNEQFF. The chain joins TRBV7-6 to TRBJ2-1; TCRdb reports TRBD2, a call that lacks DNA to check it against. The CDR3 is made up of 16 amino acids. Germline-derived CDR1 and CDR2 are SGHVS and FNYEAQ.

The chain has TRBV7-6 and TRBJ1-5; the D call from TCRdb, TRBD1, cannot be confirmed without DNA. The CDR3 covers 18 residues. Germline loops: CDR1 SGHVS, CDR2 FNYEAQ. The CDR3: CASTWGVEGAESNQPQHF.

This clonotype is classed as medium-sized by frequency. J is TRBJ1-2 and V is TRBV29-1. The length of the CDR3 is 12 residues. Per germline, CDR1 SQVTM and CDR2 ANQGSEA. The chain's CDR3 is CSVSTANYGYTF.